This TCR beta chain was found in a study of blood T cell repertoires in COVID-19. Study details: The samples span acute and convalescent COVID-19 from the United States, Italy and Spain. T cells, B-cell-depleted T cells, or PBMCs supplied cDNA or gDNA.

The CDR3 consists of 14 residues. Between the trimmed V and J ends, which lost 5 bases and 2 bases, there was a span of 13 bases. The germline gives CDR1 LNHDA, CDR2 SQIVND (reference sequence). In the study's own analysis: Estimation of nucleated cell counts relied on the amplification of reference gene primers. TCRdb's copy holds only in-frame clones and misses some; the assay was immunoSEQ multiplex PCR. The V and J calls and the clone size are those of that table, but D and trimming were determined from the DNA. The data show some 98,000 clones, roughly 84% seen once. The sample consisted of peripheral blood. The chain uses TRBV19 and TRBJ2-7; D may be TRBD2 (6 bases). The clonotype was recovered from a man aged 60 to 75 with acute or convalescent COVID-19. The CDR3 DNA reads TGTGCCAGTAGTCCTTCGCGGGGCCCCTACGAGCAGTACTTC. The encoded protein is CASSPSRGPYEQYF.